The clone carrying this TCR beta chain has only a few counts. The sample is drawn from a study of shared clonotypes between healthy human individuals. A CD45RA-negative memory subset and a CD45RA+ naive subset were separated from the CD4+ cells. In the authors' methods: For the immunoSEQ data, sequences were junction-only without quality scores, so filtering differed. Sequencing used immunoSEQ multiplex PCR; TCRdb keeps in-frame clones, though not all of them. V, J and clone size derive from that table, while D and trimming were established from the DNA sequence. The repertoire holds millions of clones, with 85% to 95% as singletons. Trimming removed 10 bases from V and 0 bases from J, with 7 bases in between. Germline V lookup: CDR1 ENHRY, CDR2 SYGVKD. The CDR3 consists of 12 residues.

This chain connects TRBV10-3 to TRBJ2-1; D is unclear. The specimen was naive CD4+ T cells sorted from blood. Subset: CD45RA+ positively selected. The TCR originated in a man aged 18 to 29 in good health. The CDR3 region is CATRASYNEQFF. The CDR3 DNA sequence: TGTGCCACCCGGGCCTCCTACAATGAGCAGTTCTTC.